This TCR beta chain emerged from a study of blood T cell repertoires in COVID-19. Across the whole study: Italy, Spain and the United States were the sources of the convalescent and acute COVID-19 samples. T cells, B-cell-depleted T cells, or PBMCs supplied cDNA or gDNA.

The repertoire was sequenced with immunoSEQ multiplex PCR; TCRdb's copy has only in-frame clones and lacks some. The top ten clones hold around 2.3% of a sample with 42,000 or so clones, about 88% of them seen once. This clone was picked up a small number of times. Sequencing was carried out using peripheral blood. This receptor was identified in a human donor in a cohort sampled during active COVID-19.

The CDR3 DNA sequence: TGTGCCAGTAGGGCCGGGACACCCGCCCTTAATTCACCCCTCCACTTT. This codes for CASRAGTPALNSPLHF. V gene TRBV19 combines with J gene TRBJ1-6, with D tentatively TRBD1 (6 bases). The CDR3 loop spans 16 amino acids. Germline V lookup: CDR1 LNHDA, CDR2 SQIVND (reference sequence). The V gene lost 6 bases and the J gene lost 6 bases, with 18 bases spanning the gap.